The TCR beta chain under discussion was sequenced for a study of blood T cell repertoires in COVID-19. As for the study in general: COVID-19 samples collected from the United States, Italy and Spain covered acute and convalescent phases. Sample material is recorded as cDNA or gDNA derived from T cells, B-cell-depleted T cells, or PBMCs.

CDR1 and CDR2 from the germline V gene are SGHTA and FQGNSA. Trimming removed 0 bases at V and 2 bases at J, with 11 bases between. This CDR3 comprises 15 residues. Original methodology: How many nucleated cells were present was estimated from reference gene primer amplification. Here immunoSEQ multiplex PCR was the method, and the copy in TCRdb shows in-frame clones only, minus some. V and J calls plus clone size are reproduced from that table; the DNA served to infer D and trimming. This table holds hundreds of thousands of clones, around 90% found once. This clone was counted a single time. The origin of this receptor is a man older than 75 with acute or convalescent COVID-19. The chain links TRBV7-2 to TRBJ2-7; D not certain. The sample was peripheral blood. The DNA of the CDR3 is TGTGCCAGCAGCTTAGCAGCGCAGCAGCCCTACGAGCAGTACTTC. Protein: CASSLAAQQPYEQYF.